The source of this TCR beta chain is a study of CD8 T cells in ankylosing spondylitis (dated 2017 in TCRdb). Notes on the research overall: T cell receptor beta repertoires were profiled in healthy donors and ankylosing spondylitis patients so that disease-linked TCR variants could be found. The full study cohort was made up of over 20 ankylosing spondylitis patients and roughly 98 healthy donors. Samples of peripheral blood were taken, and for ankylosing spondylitis patients, synovial fluid was collected as well. What the work shows at the level of the full study, not this receptor alone: Some motif variants had previously been reported in the synovial fluid and blood of reactive arthritis patients, which suggests shared mechanisms of disease initiation. A TCR beta motif of about 8 highly homologous amino acid variants appeared characteristic of blood from ankylosing spondylitis patients. Significant enrichment of the disease-linked clones was reported in matched synovial fluid samples from ankylosing spondylitis patients. The disease-linked clones showed a CD8+ phenotype and occurred at relatively low frequencies in peripheral blood.

The reads were generated on an Illumina HiSeq 2500. Quantitative 5'-RACE with molecular barcodes was used to prepare TCR beta libraries. In the original analysis: A new computational method based on a probabilistic model of VDJ rearrangement was used to identify disease-linked TCR variants. The public reads were reprocessed in TCRdb via fastp at Q25 and MiXCR, keeping in-frame beta chains. Rows are combined by CDR3 protein, so each entry shows the most common genes and DNA. The V and J calls shown here were made by TCRdb, not taken from the authors' results. The sample table contains 330,000 or so distinct CDR3 sequences; only one count was recorded for roughly 8% of them. The top ten constitute roughly 14% of the sample. Of note for this clonotype: The antigen it binds to is not known. Nothing much larger sits one base from this clone, and base qualities are not available.

The sample was blood, either unsorted or a sorted T cell fraction (not recorded which). The origin of this receptor is a male donor with ankylosing spondylitis.

Here is the DNA: TGCGCCAGCAGCCAGGGGATTCGACGGGATAATTCACCCCTCCACTTT. This encodes CASSQGIRRDNSPLHF. The rearranged chain carries TRBV5-1 and TRBJ1-6; the D gene is perhaps TRBD1, from 6 matching bases. CDR1 SGHRS and CDR2 YFSETQ were looked up in the germline V gene. Inclusive of the bounding cysteine and phenylalanine, the CDR3 is 16 residues long. Only the CDR3 part of the read is kept: 48 bases, read in frame from the first base. V loses 4 bases of germline sequence and J loses 5 bases, and the interval between the two ends is 16 bases.